The rows below give T cell receptor beta chains drawn from one sample of a study of cytomegalovirus exposure and HLA in healthy donors. Libraries were prepared by immunoSEQ multiplex PCR; TCRdb keeps only in-frame clonotypes and omits some of them. The profile covers approximately 150,000 clones, with more than 65% appearing a single time and around 5.4% taken by the ten largest. Sequencing was performed on PBMCs. These receptors were collected from a man aged 30 to 39 in good health and CMV-seropositive. Each CDR3 is given with its conserved first and last residue. The order of the fields is V gene, D gene, clone size, J gene, CDR3 protein, CDR3 DNA. A D gene is named only where the DNA matches it firmly. Size is stated for part of the rows, as once, few or many counts, or as a class when the clone is expanded.

TRBV5-4,-,-,TRBJ1-4,CASSSGMTGEKLFF,TGTGCCAGCAGCTCTGGAATGACTGGTGAAAAACTGTTTTTT
TRBV11-2,-,-,TRBJ2-7,CASSLAAGAYEQYF,TGTGCCAGCAGCTTAGCCGCCGGAGCCTACGAGCAGTACTTC
TRBV10-2,TRBD1,few,TRBJ2-7,CASRGQGAYEQYF,TGCGCCAGCAGGGGACAGGGGGCCTACGAGCAGTACTTC
TRBV28,TRBD2,-,TRBJ2-1,CASSWQGSGRTGVYNEQFF,TGTGCCAGCAGTTGGCAAGGTAGCGGGAGGACGGGGGTCTACAATGAGCAGTTCTTC
TRBV28,-,-,TRBJ1-2,CASSSQGHSSNYGYTF,TGTGCCAGCAGTTCTCAGGGGCACAGTTCCAACTATGGCTACACCTTC
TRBV7-2,TRBD2,-,TRBJ2-7,CASSPGRTSGYEQYF,TGTGCCAGCAGCCCCGGTCGGACTAGCGGGTACGAGCAGTACTTC
TRBV2,-,once,TRBJ1-5,CASSGFTENQPQHF,TGTGCCAGCAGTGGCTTCACAGAAAATCAGCCCCAGCATTTT
TRBV5-5,-,-,TRBJ2-3,CASSLGGSNTDTQYF,TGTGCCAGCAGCTTGGGAGGAAGCAACACAGATACGCAGTATTTT
TRBV5-1,-,-,TRBJ2-7,CASSPRDGFYEQYF,TGCGCCAGCAGCCCGCGGGACGGGTTCTACGAGCAGTACTTC
TRBV19,-,-,TRBJ1-1,CASTRGYAEAFF,TGTGCCAGTACCCGGGGGTACGCTGAAGCTTTCTTT
TRBV5-1,-,-,TRBJ2-5,CASSHGQIQETQYF,TGCGCCAGCAGCCACGGACAGATCCAAGAGACCCAGTACTTC
TRBV10-3,-,few,TRBJ2-1,CAISGRTNEQFF,TGTGCCATCAGTGGGAGGACTAATGAGCAGTTCTTC
TRBV14,-,few,TRBJ1-6,CASSLGQVNSPLHF,TGTGCCAGCAGCTTAGGACAAGTGAATTCACCCCTCCACTTT
TRBV29-1,-,once,TRBJ2-7,CSVERAGARHEQYF,TGCAGCGTTGAGAGGGCAGGGGCCCGCCACGAGCAGTACTTC
TRBV30,-,-,TRBJ2-7,CAWSRAVYEQYF,TGTGCCTGGAGTCGAGCGGTCTACGAGCAGTACTTC
TRBV29-1,-,-,TRBJ1-4,CSVEDLRNEKLFF,TGCAGCGTTGAAGATTTACGGAATGAAAAACTGTTTTTT
TRBV5-4,TRBD2,-,TRBJ2-5,CASGGDQETQYF,TGTGCCAGCGGGGGGGATCAAGAGACCCAGTACTTC
TRBV4-2,TRBD1,-,TRBJ2-7,CASSQAGTGRSEQYF,TGTGCCAGCAGCCAAGCCGGGACAGGGAGGAGCGAGCAGTACTTC
TRBV11-2,TRBD1,-,TRBJ2-4,CASSLDRGPLSQMYIQYF,TGTGCCAGCAGCTTAGACAGGGGGCCCTTAAGCCAAATGTACATTCAGTACTTC
TRBV27,-,few,TRBJ1-6,CASSLSSGIWSPLHF,TGTGCCAGCAGTTTATCGTCAGGGATATGGTCACCCCTCCACTTT
TRBV4-1,-,-,TRBJ2-2,CASSQAQAENTGELFF,TGCGCCAGCAGCCAAGCTCAAGCGGAAAACACCGGGGAGCTGTTTTTT
TRBV4-3,-,-,TRBJ1-2,CASSQDRNRANYGYTF,TGCGCCAGCAGCCAAGATAGGAACAGAGCTAACTATGGCTACACCTTC
TRBV13,TRBD1,-,TRBJ2-7,CASSDGQDPYEQYF,TGTGCCAGCAGCGATGGACAGGATCCCTACGAGCAGTACTTC
TRBV5-1,TRBD2,-,TRBJ2-7,CASSRLTSDNAEQYF,TGCGCCAGCAGCCGCCTAACTAGCGACAACGCCGAGCAGTACTTC
TRBV28,TRBD1,-,TRBJ2-7,CASSDTGTGGYEQYF,TGTGCCAGCAGTGACACCGGGACAGGGGGTTACGAGCAGTACTTC
TRBV5-6,TRBD1,-,TRBJ1-1,CASSSGGARVSGAFF,TGTGCCAGCAGCTCAGGGGGCGCGAGGGTTTCAGGAGCTTTCTTT
TRBV9,-,-,TRBJ2-1,CASSGGPPDHEQFF,TGTGCCAGCAGCGGGGGGCCGCCGGACCATGAGCAGTTCTTC
TRBV2,TRBD1,-,TRBJ1-4,CASRIQGSNEKLFF,TGTGCCAGCAGGATACAGGGGTCTAATGAAAAACTGTTTTTT
TRBV29-1,-,-,TRBJ2-1,CRPYSGGEQFF,TGCAGACCCTACTCCGGGGGTGAGCAGTTCTTC
TRBV11-2,-,few,TRBJ1-1,CASSLNTVSNTEAFF,TGTGCCAGCAGCCTAAATACAGTTTCGAACACTGAAGCTTTCTTT
TRBV19,-,-,TRBJ1-5,CASTHRYSNQPQHF,TGTGCCAGTACTCATCGGTATAGCAATCAGCCCCAGCATTTT
TRBV14,TRBD1,-,TRBJ2-2,CASTGTGHTGELFF,TGTGCCAGCACTGGGACAGGGCACACCGGGGAGCTGTTTTTT
TRBV5-1,TRBD2,-,TRBJ2-7,CASTPGGATYEQYF,TGCGCCAGCACCCCGGGGGGGGCTACCTACGAGCAGTACTTC
TRBV30,-,-,TRBJ2-1,CAWSVGRGFYNEQFF,TGTGCCTGGAGTGTGGGGCGGGGTTTTTACAATGAGCAGTTCTTC
TRBV19,-,-,TRBJ2-1,CASSIVLWASLFNEQFF,TGTGCCAGTAGTATAGTCCTCTGGGCTAGCCTGTTCAATGAGCAGTTCTTC
TRBV18,TRBD1,few,TRBJ1-1,CASSSQGGTNTEAFF,TGTGCCAGCTCATCTCAGGGGGGTACGAACACTGAAGCTTTCTTT
TRBV28,-,-,TRBJ2-1,CASSFDGGTYNEQFF,TGTGCCAGCAGTTTCGACGGCGGGACCTACAATGAGCAGTTCTTC
TRBV2,-,-,TRBJ2-1,CASSEAYFSYNEQFF,TGTGCCAGCAGTGAAGCCTATTTCTCCTACAATGAGCAGTTCTTC
TRBV11-2,TRBD1,-,TRBJ2-3,CASSLTGGTDTQYF,TGTGCCAGCAGCTTAACAGGGGGAACAGATACGCAGTATTTT
TRBV5-6,TRBD1,-,TRBJ2-7,CASSLGTGYHEQYF,TGTGCCAGCAGCTTGGGGACAGGGTACCACGAGCAGTACTTC
TRBV10-3,-,-,TRBJ2-7,CAIRDGSSSREQYF,TGTGCCATCAGAGATGGATCCTCGTCTAGGGAGCAGTACTTC
TRBV5-4,-,-,TRBJ2-5,CASSYRALQETQYF,TGTGCCAGCAGCTACAGGGCACTCCAAGAGACCCAGTACTTC
TRBV7-9,-,-,TRBJ2-5,CSSSFEETQYF,TGTTCCAGCAGCTTCGAAGAGACCCAGTACTTC
TRBV4-2,TRBD2,-,TRBJ2-7,CASSQDGTSGSFLGEQYF,TGTGCCAGCAGCCAAGACGGGACTAGCGGGAGTTTTCTGGGTGAGCAGTACTTC
TRBV5-1,TRBD2,-,TRBJ2-5,CASSLATREAETQYF,TGCGCCAGCAGCTTGGCCACACGGGAGGCGGAGACCCAGTACTTC
TRBV14,-,once,TRBJ2-3,CASSQDPAAGFYSTDTQYF,TGTGCCAGCAGCCAAGATCCGGCCGCCGGGTTTTATAGCACAGATACGCAGTATTTT
TRBV19,-,few,TRBJ1-5,CASSISDRSNQPQHF,TGTGCCAGTAGTATCTCTGACAGGAGCAATCAGCCCCAGCATTTT
TRBV4-1,-,-,TRBJ1-5,CASSQVSGGNQPQHF,TGCGCCAGCAGCCAAGTTTCAGGGGGCAATCAGCCCCAGCATTTT
TRBV27,TRBD2,-,TRBJ2-2,CASSSTSGRKTGELFF,TGTGCCAGCAGTTCCACTAGCGGGAGAAAAACCGGGGAGCTGTTTTTT